This T cell receptor beta chain came from a study of blood T cell repertoires in COVID-19. Background on the study: T cells, B-cell-depleted T cells, or PBMCs provided the cDNA or gDNA that served as material.

Per the authors' pipeline: Reference gene primers were amplified, and this amplification served to estimate nucleated cell counts. Only in-frame clones appear in the TCRdb table, and some are missing; sequencing was by immunoSEQ multiplex PCR. The V and J calls and the clone size are those of that table, but D and trimming were determined from the DNA. The sample lists around 390,000 clones, around nine tenths occurring once. Study members were between 18 and 89 years old and lived in fewer than 30 US regions. Participants had their cohort set by participant-reported clinical history. Looked up from germline, CDR1 is MNHEY and CDR2 is SVGEGT. The CDR3 contains 15 residues. Trimming removed 2 bases at V and 3 bases at J, with 11 bases between.

This TCR derives from a woman in her fifties or sixties who had recovered from COVID-19. Source material: PBMCs or T cells enriched from blood (not recorded which). The V gene is TRBV6-2 or TRBV6-3, the J gene TRBJ1-5; possibly TRBD1 for D (5 bases). DNA for the CDR3: TGTGCCAGCAGTTACCGCGGGGGTCTCAATCAGCCCCAGCATTTT. It encodes CASSYRGGLNQPQHF.